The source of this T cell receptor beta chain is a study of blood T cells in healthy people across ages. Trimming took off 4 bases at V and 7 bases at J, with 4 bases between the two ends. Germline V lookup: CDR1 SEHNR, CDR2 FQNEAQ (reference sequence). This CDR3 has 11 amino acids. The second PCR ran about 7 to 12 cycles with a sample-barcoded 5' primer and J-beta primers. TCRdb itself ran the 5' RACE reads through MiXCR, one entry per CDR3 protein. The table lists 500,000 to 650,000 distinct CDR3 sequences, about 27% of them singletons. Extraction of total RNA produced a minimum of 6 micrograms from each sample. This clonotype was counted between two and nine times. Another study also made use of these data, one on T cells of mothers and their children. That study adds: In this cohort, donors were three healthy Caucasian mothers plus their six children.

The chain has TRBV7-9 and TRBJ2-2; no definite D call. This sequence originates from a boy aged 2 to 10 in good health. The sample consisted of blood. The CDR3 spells CASSSGGELFF. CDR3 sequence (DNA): TGTGCCAGCAGCTCCGGCGGGGAGCTGTTTTTT.